These 29 T cell receptor beta chains share one sample of origin, sequenced in a study of T cell responses to AZD1222 COVID-19 vaccine. Clones were sequenced by immunoSEQ multiplex PCR, and TCRdb holds only the in-frame ones, with some missing. Here the sample spans approximately 150,000 clones, about 90% being singletons. The sample was peripheral blood, taken 28 days after the second AZD1222 dose. The source is an adult who received the AZD1222 COVID-19 vaccine.

Only one count was recorded for this clone. The rearrangement joins TRBV19 to TRBJ2-3; D is uncertain. This CDR3 has 15 residues. Per the germline V gene, CDR1 is LNHDA and CDR2 is SQIVND (reference sequence). Trimming left V 3 bases short and J 4 bases short, with 14 bases between. The CDR3 DNA sequence: TGTGCCAGTAGTATCCATCGCCCTCCAGCAGATACGCAGTATTTT. It specifies CASSIHRPPADTQYF.

This chain uses TRBV19 with TRBJ2-1; TRBD2 agrees at 12 bases. The CDR3 totals 15 residues. Germline assignment: CDR1 LNHDA and CDR2 SQIVND (reference sequence). V shed 3 bases, J shed 8 bases, and the junction held 5 bases outside the gene matches. The CDR3 region has the DNA TGTGCCAGTAGTATTCAGACTAGCGGGAGATATGAGCAGTTCTTC. It codes for CASSIQTSGRYEQFF.

V gene TRBV24-1 combines with J gene TRBJ2-2; 7 bases are a match to TRBD1. Germline trimming cut 3 bases from V and 6 bases from J; bases unmatched to any gene: 6. The length of the CDR3 is 15 residues. Germline CDR1 KGHDR, CDR2 SFDVKD. The CDR3 region is CATSDSRGQAGELFF. CDR3 sequence (DNA): TGTGCCACCAGTGATAGTAGGGGGCAGGCCGGGGAGCTGTTTTTT.

The chain is built from TRBV7-3 and TRBJ2-7; D gene uncertain. CDR1 and CDR2 from the germline V gene are SGHTA and FQGTGA. V shed 5 bases and J shed 2 bases, with 13 bases lying between them. The CDR3 has 14 amino acids. In nucleotides, the CDR3 is TGTGCCAGCAGCCCCCCCGCTCTTGCCTACGAGCAGTACTTC. It translates to CASSPPALAYEQYF.

The rearrangement uses TRBV15 and TRBJ1-4, with D perhaps TRBD1 (5 bases). Germline loops: CDR1 LNHNV, CDR2 YYDKDF (reference sequence). V lost 0 bases, J lost 1 base, and 9 bases lay in between. The CDR3 is made up of 16 amino acids. CDR3 coding DNA: TGTGCCACCAGCAGAGATCCTCAGGGAACTAATGAAAAACTGTTTTTT. This gives the protein CATSRDPQGTNEKLFF.

The genes are TRBV5-1 and TRBJ1-2, with a possible D match to TRBD1 (6 bases). V was trimmed by 3 bases and J by 2 bases, leaving 14 bases between them. This CDR3 has 15 amino acids. Germline CDR1 is SGHRS and CDR2 is YFSETQ. The CDR3 nucleotides are TGCGCCAGCAGCTCCGAAGGCAGGGGAAACTATGGCTACACCTTC. Amino acid sequence: CASSSEGRGNYGYTF. Variable domain in full (rest from reference TRBV5-1 and TRBJ1-2): KAGVTQTPRYLIKTRGQQVTLSCSPISGHRSVSWYQQTPGQGLQFLFEYFSETQRNKGNFPGRFSGRQFSNSRSEMNVSTLELGDSALYLCASSSEGRGNYGYTFGSGTRLTVV.

The chain couples TRBV7-6 to TRBJ2-3, with 9 bases aligning to TRBD1. From germline, CDR1 is SGHVS and CDR2 FNYEAQ. This CDR3 spans 15 amino acids. The V segment lost 5 bases and the J segment 1 base; nucleotides outside the gene matches: 4. CDR3 sequence reads: CASSGTGPGTDTQYF. The CDR3 bases are TGTGCCAGCAGCGGGACAGGGCCCGGCACAGATACGCAGTATTTT.

The chain couples TRBV6-5 to TRBJ1-2; D call uncertain. The CDR3 contains 11 residues. V gave up 8 bases and J gave up 4 bases, with 8 bases separating them. Germline-derived CDR1 and CDR2 are MNHEY and SVGAGI. CDR3 amino acids: CASAGAYGYTF. In DNA form, the CDR3 reads TGTGCCAGCGCGGGTGCCTATGGCTACACCTTC.

The chain couples TRBV19 to TRBJ2-4; 11 nucleotides line up with TRBD2. The trim removed 7 bases at V and 5 bases at J, leaving 13 bases unmatched. The V gene's germline CDR1 is LNHDA and CDR2 SQIVND (reference sequence). The CDR3 spans 17 residues. The CDR3 protein is CASKERSSGGPENIQYF. The CDR3 DNA sequence: TGTGCCAGTAAGGAACGGTCTAGCGGGGGGCCGGAAAACATTCAGTACTTC.

This clone was counted a single time. V is TRBV28 and J is TRBJ2-1, with a weak D call TRBD2 (6 bases). Germline V gene data show CDR1 as MDHEN and CDR2 as SYDVKM. This CDR3 is 16 amino acids long. V lost 3 bases to trimming and J lost 0 bases, with 12 bases between them. The CDR3 is CASSFQAGISYNEQFF. The CDR3 nucleotides read TGTGCCAGCAGTTTTCAAGCGGGTATCTCCTACAATGAGCAGTTCTTC.

This clone was observed a handful of times. This chain connects TRBV5-4 to TRBJ2-1; D is perhaps TRBD1 (5 bases). Germline CDR1 SGHNT, CDR2 YYREEE (reference sequence). The CDR3 has 13 amino acids. V dropped 5 bases and J dropped 5 bases, with 11 bases sitting between them. The CDR3 bases are TGTGCCAGCAGGACAGACAGCCACAATGAGCAGTTCTTC. It is translated as CASRTDSHNEQFF.

The V call is TRBV29-1, the J call TRBJ2-2, with D perhaps matching TRBD1 or TRBD2 (6 bases each). The CDR3 is 14 amino acids. Trimming took 3 bases from V and 5 from J, leaving 13 bases between them. Germline V gene sequence: CDR1 SQVTM, CDR2 ANQGSEA. The CDR3 here is CSVDGQGRTGELFF. CDR3 coding DNA: TGCAGCGTTGACGGGCAGGGGAGGACCGGGGAGCTGTTTTTT.

The chain is built from TRBV3-1 (or the pseudogene TRBV3-2) and TRBJ2-1, with D perhaps matching TRBD1 (6 bases). Looked up from germline, CDR1 is LGHDT and CDR2 is YNNKEL (reference sequence). The CDR3 has 14 residues. V was shortened by 2 bases and J by 6 bases, with 11 bases between the two germline ends. DNA of the CDR3: TGTGCCAGCAGCCAAAGAGCAGGGGCCAATGAGCAGTTCTTC. It is translated as CASSQRAGANEQFF.

The chain joins TRBV6-2 or TRBV6-3 to TRBJ2-7; D call uncertain. CDR1 MNHEY and CDR2 SVGEGT come from the germline V gene. The V end lost 2 bases, the J end lost 6 bases, and 5 bases lay between the germline ends. The CDR3 extends over 11 amino acids. The CDR3 DNA reads TGTGCCAGCAGTTACACAGCCGAGCAGTACTTC. Translation: CASSYTAEQYF.

This clone has just a few counts. V and J are TRBV6-2 or TRBV6-3 and TRBJ2-2; 10 nucleotides agree with TRBD2. V lost 2 bases and J lost 6; bases outside the gene matches: 15. Germline V gene lookup returns CDR1 MNHEY and CDR2 SVGEGT. The CDR3 contains 19 residues. The CDR3 DNA follows: TGTGCCAGCAGTTACCATAGAATAATAGCGGGAGGTTCCCCCGGGGAGCTGTTTTTT. It translates to CASSYHRIIAGGSPGELFF.

V is TRBV19 and J is TRBJ2-1; 10 bases match TRBD1. The CDR3 extends over 16 amino acids. Per the germline V gene, CDR1 is LNHDA and CDR2 is SQIVND (reference sequence). The J segment lost 6 bases and the V segment lost 8 bases, leaving 13 bases of the junction unmatched. CDR3 region: CASGDRGKESPNEQFF. The DNA for the CDR3 is TGTGCCAGTGGGGACAGGGGCAAGGAATCACCCAATGAGCAGTTCTTC.

The chain couples TRBV2 to TRBJ2-4, with D unclear. Germline CDR1 and CDR2: SNHLY and FYNNEI. The V end lost 2 bases, the J end lost 5 bases, and 16 bases lay between the germline ends. CDR3 length: 16 residues. The CDR3 sequence is CASSEQSGPGQNIQYF. CDR3 sequence (DNA): TGTGCCAGCAGTGAACAATCCGGCCCCGGGCAAAACATTCAGTACTTC.

The J gene is TRBJ1-4, the V gene TRBV30; TRBD1 might be the D (6 bases). The V end was cut by 2 bases, the J end by 4 bases, with 17 bases between. Germline assignment: CDR1 GTSNPN and CDR2 SVGIG (reference sequence). This CDR3 is 16 amino acids long. CDR3 bases: TGTGCCTGGAGTAACGGCCAGGGGATGGATAATGAAAAACTGTTTTTT. The encoded protein is CAWSNGQGMDNEKLFF.

The CDR3 spells CASSVEQGEKLFF. The CDR3 coding sequence is TGTGCCAGCAGCGTAGAGCAGGGAGAAAAACTGTTTTTT. This sequence joins TRBV9 and TRBJ1-4; D possibly corresponds to TRBD1 (5 bases). There are 13 residues in the CDR3. Germline V gives CDR1 SGDLS, CDR2 YYNGEE. The V and J ends lost 0 bases and 8 bases respectively, with 8 bases between them. Full variable domain (rest looked up from reference TRBV9 and TRBJ1-4): DSGVTQTPKHLITATGQRVTLRCSPRSGDLSVYWYQQSLDQGLQFLIQYYNGEERAKGNILERFSAQQFPDLHSELNLSSLELGDSALYFCASSVEQGEKLFFGSGTQLSVL.

V is TRBV28 and J is TRBJ1-4, with unresolved D. CDR3 length: 12 residues. Germline V gene sequence: CDR1 MDHEN, CDR2 SYDVKM. V lost 7 bases, J lost 5 bases, and 8 bases lay in between. The CDR3 is CASTYKNEKLFF. DNA for the CDR3: TGTGCCAGCACCTACAAAAATGAAAAACTGTTTTTT.

The chain recombines TRBV28 with TRBJ2-5; TRBD1 matches at 7 bases. Losses at the gene ends were 1 base for V and 3 bases for J; bases not matched to a gene: 8. The germline V gene has CDR1 MDHEN and CDR2 SYDVKM. The CDR3 is 16 amino acids. CDR3 bases: TGTGCCAGCAGTTTATTAAGGGGGACAGATGAAGAGACCCAGTACTTC. This translates into CASSLLRGTDEETQYF. Full variable domain (missing parts from reference TRBV28 and TRBJ2-5): DVKVTQSSRYLVKRTGEKVFLECVQDMDHENMFWYRQDPGLGLRLIYFSYDVKMKEKGDIPEGYSVSREKKERFSLILESASTNQTSMYLCASSLLRGTDEETQYFGPGTRLLVL.

The chain carries TRBV28 and TRBJ1-2; D not resolved. The CDR3 consists of 13 residues. The germline gives CDR1 MDHEN, CDR2 SYDVKM. Deletions cut 5 bases from V and 0 bases from J, with 7 bases between. CDR3 DNA sequence: TGTGCCAGCAGTGGTACGGCTAACTATGGCTACACCTTC. Translating gives CASSGTANYGYTF.

This chain connects TRBV28 to TRBJ1-2; 8 bases map to TRBD1. The CDR3 extends over 14 amino acids. Germline CDR1 and CDR2: MDHEN and SYDVKM. The trim removed 6 bases at V and 4 bases at J, leaving 7 bases unmatched. The CDR3 region is CASSDRGRFYGYTF. CDR3 in DNA: TGTGCCAGCAGCGACAGGGGACGGTTCTATGGCTACACCTTC.

The chain joins TRBV23-1 to TRBJ2-7, with 11 bases aligning to TRBD2. TRBV23-1 is reported as an ORF; its role is uncertain. The ends lost 10 bases at V and 0 bases at J; junction bases unmatched: 8. There are 15 residues in the CDR3. The CDR3, as DNA: TGCGCCACCCCCACTAGCGGGAGCGTCTCCTACGAGCAGTACTTC. It specifies CATPTSGSVSYEQYF.

The gene calls are TRBV19 and TRBJ2-5, with D perhaps matching TRBD1 (5 bases). V lost 3 bases and J lost 4, with 15 bases in between. CDR1 and CDR2 (germline): LNHDA, SQIVND (reference sequence). The CDR3 loop spans 15 amino acids. CDR3 sequence (DNA): TGTGCCAGTAGTATGGGGCAGGGAAGATTAGAGACCCAGTACTTC. This sequence encodes CASSMGQGRLETQYF.

DNA of the CDR3: TGTGCCAGCAGCGCTGGCTTCGGGGAACGCTACGAGCAGTACTTC. It translates to CASSAGFGERYEQYF. This chain joins TRBV5-4 and TRBJ2-7; D possibly corresponds to TRBD2 (5 bases). The CDR3 extends over 15 amino acids. V lost 4 bases and J 3 bases, leaving 17 bases between the germline ends. Germline CDR1 SGHNT, CDR2 YYREEE (reference sequence).

The chain couples TRBV12-3 or TRBV12-4 to TRBJ1-1, with 7 bases matching TRBD1. This CDR3 is built from 13 residues. Trimming took 6 bases from V and 2 from J; bases not matched to a gene: 3. The CDR3 spells CASSRQGNTEAFF. The CDR3 bases are TGTGCCAGCAGCCGACAGGGAAACACTGAAGCTTTCTTT.

The V and J genes are TRBV9 and TRBJ2-3; TRBD2 matches 7 bases. This CDR3 is 16 amino acids long. V lost 3 bases, J lost 1 base, and 8 bases stayed unmatched. The germline V gene has CDR1 SGDLS and CDR2 YYNGEE. This chain's CDR3 is CASSAGLGVGTDTQYF. CDR3 bases: TGTGCCAGCAGCGCAGGACTAGGAGTGGGCACAGATACGCAGTATTTT.

The sample holds a few counts of this clone. This chain connects TRBV28 to TRBJ1-4, with D possibly being TRBD1 (5 bases). CDR3 length equals 16 residues. V was cut by 4 bases and J by 0 bases, with 12 bases left in between. CDR1 and CDR2 from the germline V gene are MDHEN and SYDVKM. In nucleotides, the CDR3 is TGTGCCAGCAGTTCCCCCGGGGGTGCAACTAATGAAAAACTGTTTTTT. It encodes CASSSPGGATNEKLFF.